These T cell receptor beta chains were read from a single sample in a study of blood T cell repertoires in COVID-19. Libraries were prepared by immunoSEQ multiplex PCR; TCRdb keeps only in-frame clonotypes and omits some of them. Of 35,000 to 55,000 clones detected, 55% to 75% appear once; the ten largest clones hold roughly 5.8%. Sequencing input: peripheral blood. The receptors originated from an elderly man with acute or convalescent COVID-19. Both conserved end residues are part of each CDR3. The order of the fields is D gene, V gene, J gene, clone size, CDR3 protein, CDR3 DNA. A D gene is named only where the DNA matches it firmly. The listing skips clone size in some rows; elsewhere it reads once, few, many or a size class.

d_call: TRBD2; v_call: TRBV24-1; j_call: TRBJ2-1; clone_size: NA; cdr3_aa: CATSDASGGYNEQFF; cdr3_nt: TGTGCCACCAGTGACGCCAGCGGGGGTTACAATGAGCAGTTCTTC
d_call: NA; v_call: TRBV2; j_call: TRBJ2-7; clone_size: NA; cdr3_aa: CASNGETYEQYF; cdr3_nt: TGTGCCAGCAATGGAGAGACCTACGAGCAGTACTTC
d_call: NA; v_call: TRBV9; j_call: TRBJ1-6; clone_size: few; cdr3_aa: CASSVSGNNSPLHF; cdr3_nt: TGTGCCAGCAGCGTTAGCGGGAATAATTCACCCCTCCACTTT
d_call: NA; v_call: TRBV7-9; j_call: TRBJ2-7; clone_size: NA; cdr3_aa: CASRPGPGESEQYF; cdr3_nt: TGTGCCAGCAGACCGGGGCCAGGGGAGAGCGAGCAGTACTTC
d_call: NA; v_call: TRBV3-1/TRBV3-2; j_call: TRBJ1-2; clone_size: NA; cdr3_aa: CASSQPQGLGYGYTF; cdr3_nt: TGTGCCAGCAGCCAACCCCAGGGGCTGGGCTATGGCTACACCTTC
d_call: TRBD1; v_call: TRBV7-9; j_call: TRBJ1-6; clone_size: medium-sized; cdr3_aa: CASSPDRMGSPLHF; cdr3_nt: TGTGCCAGCAGCCCGGACAGGATGGGATCACCCCTCCACTTT
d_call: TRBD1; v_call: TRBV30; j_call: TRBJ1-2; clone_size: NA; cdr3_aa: CAWSVGQRGYTF; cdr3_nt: TGTGCCTGGAGTGTGGGACAGCGTGGCTACACCTTC
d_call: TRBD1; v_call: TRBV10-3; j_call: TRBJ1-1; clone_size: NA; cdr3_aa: CAISTGTGASNTEAFF; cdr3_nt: TGTGCCATCAGTACCGGGACAGGGGCCTCGAACACTGAAGCTTTCTTT
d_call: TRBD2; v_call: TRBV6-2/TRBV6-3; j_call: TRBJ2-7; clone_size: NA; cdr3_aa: CASSSGTSGGYSYEQYF; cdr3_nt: TGTGCCAGCAGTTCTGGGACTAGCGGGGGGTACTCCTACGAGCAGTACTTC
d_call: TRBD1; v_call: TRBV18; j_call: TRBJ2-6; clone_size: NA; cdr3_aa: CASSSQGLAGANVLTF; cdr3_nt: TGTGCCAGCTCGTCACAGGGGTTAGCTGGGGCCAACGTCCTGACTTTC
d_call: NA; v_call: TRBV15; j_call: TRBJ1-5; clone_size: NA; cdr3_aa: CATSRESSQPQHF; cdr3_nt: TGTGCCACCAGCAGAGAATCGTCTCAGCCCCAGCATTTT
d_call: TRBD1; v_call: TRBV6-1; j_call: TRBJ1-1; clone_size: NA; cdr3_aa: CASSEYRQGGTEAFF; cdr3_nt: TGTGCCAGCAGTGAGTACCGACAGGGGGGCACTGAAGCTTTCTTT
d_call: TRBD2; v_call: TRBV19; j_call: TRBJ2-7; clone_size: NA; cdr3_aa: CASSNSGGAYEQYF; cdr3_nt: TGTGCCAGTAGTAATAGCGGGGGGGCCTACGAGCAGTACTTC
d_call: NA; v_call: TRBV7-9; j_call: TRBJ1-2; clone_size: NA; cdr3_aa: CASSLVEGGYTF; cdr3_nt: TGTGCCAGCAGCTTAGTCGAGGGTGGCTACACCTTC
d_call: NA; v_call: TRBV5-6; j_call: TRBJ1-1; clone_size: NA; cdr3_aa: CASSPLGVGPEAFF; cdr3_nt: TGTGCCAGCAGCCCCCTCGGGGTAGGGCCTGAAGCTTTCTTT
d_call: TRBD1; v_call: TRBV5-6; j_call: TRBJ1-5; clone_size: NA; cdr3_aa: CASSRGTGITQPQHF; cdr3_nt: TGTGCCAGCAGCAGGGGGACAGGAATCACTCAGCCCCAGCATTTT
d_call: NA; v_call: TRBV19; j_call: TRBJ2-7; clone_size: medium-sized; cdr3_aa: CASSISHLGSREQYF; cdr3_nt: TGTGCCAGTAGTATTTCACACTTAGGTAGCCGGGAGCAGTACTTC
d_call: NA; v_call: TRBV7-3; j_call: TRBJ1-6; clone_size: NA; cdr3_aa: CASSREGRGNSPLHF; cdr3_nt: TGTGCCAGCAGTCGTGAGGGTCGGGGAAATTCACCCCTCCACTTT
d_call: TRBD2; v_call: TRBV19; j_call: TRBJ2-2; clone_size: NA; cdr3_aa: CASSIQRETGELFF; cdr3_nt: TGTGCCAGTAGTATCCAGCGGGAGACCGGGGAGCTGTTTTTT
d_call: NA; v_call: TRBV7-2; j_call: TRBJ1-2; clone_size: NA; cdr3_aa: CASSLARNYGYTF; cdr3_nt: TGTGCCAGCAGCTTAGCACGGAACTATGGCTACACCTTC
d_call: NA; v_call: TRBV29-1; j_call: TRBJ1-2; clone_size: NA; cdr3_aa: CSVSFPGDPVGYGYTF; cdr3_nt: TGCAGCGTTTCGTTTCCAGGGGATCCGGTTGGCTATGGCTACACCTTC
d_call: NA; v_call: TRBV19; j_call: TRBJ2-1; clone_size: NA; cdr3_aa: CASGAHNEQFF; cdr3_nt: TGTGCCAGTGGGGCCCACAATGAGCAGTTCTTC
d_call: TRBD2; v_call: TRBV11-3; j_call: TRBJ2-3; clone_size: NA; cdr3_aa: CASSPGTSGRADTQYF; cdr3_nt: TGTGCCAGCAGTCCCGGGACTAGCGGGAGAGCAGATACGCAGTATTTT
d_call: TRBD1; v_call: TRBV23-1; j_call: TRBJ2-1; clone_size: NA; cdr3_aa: CARTRDRAFAYNEQFF; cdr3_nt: TGCGCCAGGACAAGGGACAGGGCGTTTGCCTACAATGAGCAGTTCTTC
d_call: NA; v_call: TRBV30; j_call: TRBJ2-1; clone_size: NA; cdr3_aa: CAWSVLRGQGQFF; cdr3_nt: TGTGCCTGGAGTGTACTAAGGGGTCAGGGGCAGTTCTTC
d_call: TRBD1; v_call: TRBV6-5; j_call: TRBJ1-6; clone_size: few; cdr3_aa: CASRTGGPSNSPLHF; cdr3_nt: TGTGCCAGCAGAACAGGGGGCCCCTCTAATTCACCCCTCCACTTT
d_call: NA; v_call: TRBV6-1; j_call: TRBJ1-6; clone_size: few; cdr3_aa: CASSERYRDSPLHF; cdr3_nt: TGTGCCAGCAGTGAACGTTATCGGGATTCACCCCTCCACTTT
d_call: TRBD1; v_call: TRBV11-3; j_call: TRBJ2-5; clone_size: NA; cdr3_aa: CASSSGTGGRETQYF; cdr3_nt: TGTGCCAGCAGCTCGGGGACAGGGGGCAGGGAGACCCAGTACTTC
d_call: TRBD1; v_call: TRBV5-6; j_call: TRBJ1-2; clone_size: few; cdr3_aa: CASSLEGQGFGYTF; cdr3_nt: TGTGCCAGCAGCTTAGAGGGACAGGGTTTTGGCTACACCTTC
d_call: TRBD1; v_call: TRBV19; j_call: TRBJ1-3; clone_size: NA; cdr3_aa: CASTSGTGYSGNTIYF; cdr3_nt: TGTGCCAGTACCTCCGGGACAGGATACTCTGGAAACACCATATATTTT
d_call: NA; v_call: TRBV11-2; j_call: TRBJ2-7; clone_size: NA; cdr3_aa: CASSPRREQYF; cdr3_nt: TGTGCCAGCAGCCCCAGGAGGGAGCAGTACTTC
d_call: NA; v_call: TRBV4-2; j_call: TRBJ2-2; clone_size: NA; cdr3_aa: CASSQEAAIASNTGELFF; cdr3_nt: TGTGCCAGCAGCCAAGAAGCTGCCATAGCATCGAACACCGGGGAGCTGTTTTTT
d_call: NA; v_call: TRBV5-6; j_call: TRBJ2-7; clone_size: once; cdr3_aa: CASSLGLATQGRFYEQYF; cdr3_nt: TGTGCCAGCAGCTTGGGGCTAGCCACACAAGGACGATTCTACGAGCAGTACTTC
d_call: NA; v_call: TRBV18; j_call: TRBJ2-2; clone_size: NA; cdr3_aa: CASSSSGTSGELFF; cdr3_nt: TGTGCCAGCTCATCTTCCGGGACAAGCGGGGAGCTGTTTTTT
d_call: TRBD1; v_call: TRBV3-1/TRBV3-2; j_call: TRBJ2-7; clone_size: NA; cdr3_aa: CASSQEGQGAYEQYF; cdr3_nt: TGTGCCAGCAGCCAAGAGGGACAGGGGGCTTACGAGCAGTACTTC
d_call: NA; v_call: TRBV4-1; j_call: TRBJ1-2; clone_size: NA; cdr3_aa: CASSQESGGRYGYTF; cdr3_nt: TGCGCCAGCAGCCAAGAATCGGGGGGCCGCTATGGCTACACCTTC
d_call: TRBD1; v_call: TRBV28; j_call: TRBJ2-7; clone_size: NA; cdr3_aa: CAAQGGPSYEQYF; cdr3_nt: TGTGCCGCCCAAGGGGGCCCATCCTACGAGCAGTACTTC
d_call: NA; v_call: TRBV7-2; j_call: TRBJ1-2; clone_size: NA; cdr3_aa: CASTLARRTAGYGYTF; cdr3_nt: TGTGCCAGCACCTTAGCCCGCAGGACAGCGGGGTATGGCTACACCTTC
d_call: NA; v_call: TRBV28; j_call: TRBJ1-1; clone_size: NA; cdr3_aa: CASRANDWSTEAFF; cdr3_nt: TGTGCCAGCCGTGCCAATGACTGGAGCACTGAAGCTTTCTTT
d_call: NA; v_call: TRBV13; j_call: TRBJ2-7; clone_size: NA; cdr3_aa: CASSPMRGSYEQYF; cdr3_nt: TGTGCCAGCAGCCCCATGCGAGGCTCCTACGAGCAGTACTTC
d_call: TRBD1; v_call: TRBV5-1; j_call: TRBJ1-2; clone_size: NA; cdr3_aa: CASSPGQVSNYGYTF; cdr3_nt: TGCGCCAGCAGCCCGGGACAGGTCTCTAACTATGGCTACACCTTC
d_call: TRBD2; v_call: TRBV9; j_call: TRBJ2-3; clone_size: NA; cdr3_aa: CASSAPGLAGGTDTQYF; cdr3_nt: TGTGCCAGCAGCGCTCCGGGACTAGCTGGTGGGACAGATACGCAGTATTTT
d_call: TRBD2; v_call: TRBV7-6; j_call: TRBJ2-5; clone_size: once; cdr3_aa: CASSSGLAGQETQYF; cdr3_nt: TGTGCCAGCAGCTCGGGACTAGCGGGACAAGAGACCCAGTACTTC
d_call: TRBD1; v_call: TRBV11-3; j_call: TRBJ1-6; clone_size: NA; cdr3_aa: CASSLSLQGNSPLHF; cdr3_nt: TGTGCCAGCAGCTTGTCGTTACAGGGGAATTCACCCCTCCACTTT
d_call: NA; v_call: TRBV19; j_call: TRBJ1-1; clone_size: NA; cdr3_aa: CASRRTANTEAFF; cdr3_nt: TGTGCCAGTAGAAGGACAGCGAACACTGAAGCTTTCTTT